One T cell receptor beta chain is described in this entry. Its matching antigen is unknown. TCR alpha and beta CDR3 regions were amplified from RNA using iRepertoire nested multiplex PCR. TCRdb fed the multiplex PCR reads into MiXCR, producing one record per CDR3 protein. This table holds about 12,000 distinct CDR3 sequences, around a quarter found once. This CDR3 comprises 13 residues. The ends were cut back, 3 bases at V and 4 bases at J, with 7 bases in the middle. These data come from a study of glioma-infiltrating T cells. Study-level findings and limits: CDR3 overlap between tissue and blood was very small.

Sequenced: glioma tissue, nonneoplastic brain tissue, or PBMCs (not recorded which). The genes are TRBV12-3 or TRBV12-4 and TRBJ1-5; the D gene is possibly TRBD1 (6 bases). This receptor was taken from a human donor with low-grade glioma or glioblastoma, undergoing nonglioma brain surgery, or in good health (not recorded which). This CDR3 is CASSLTGNQPQHF. For the CDR3, the DNA is TGTGCCAGCAGTTTGACAGGTAATCAGCCCCAGCATTTT.